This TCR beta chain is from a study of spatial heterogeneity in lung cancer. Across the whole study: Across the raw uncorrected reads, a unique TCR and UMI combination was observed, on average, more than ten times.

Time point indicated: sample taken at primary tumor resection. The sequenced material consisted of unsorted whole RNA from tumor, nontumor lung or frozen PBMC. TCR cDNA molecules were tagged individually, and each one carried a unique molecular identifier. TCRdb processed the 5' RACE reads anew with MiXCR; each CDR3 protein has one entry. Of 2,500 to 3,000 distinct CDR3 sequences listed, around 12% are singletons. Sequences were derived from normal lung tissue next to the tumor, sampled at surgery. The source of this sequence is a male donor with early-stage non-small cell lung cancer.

The CDR3, as DNA: TGTGCCAGCTCACGTGGACAGGGAAATTCAGATACGCAGTATTTT. Amino acids: CASSRGQGNSDTQYF. The chain is built from TRBV18 and TRBJ2-3; 8 bases map to TRBD1. J lost 4 bases, V lost 4 bases, and 7 bases had no gene match. Germline CDR1 reads KGHSH; CDR2 reads LQKENI. There are 15 residues in the CDR3. The complete variable domain, with remaining parts taken from reference TRBV18 and TRBJ2-3, reads NAGVMQNPRHLVRRRGQEARLRCSPMKGHSHVYWYRQLPEEGLKFMVYLQKENIIDESGMPKERFSAEFPKEGPSILRIQQVVRGDSAAYFCASSRGQGNSDTQYFGPGTRLTVL.